These 25 T cell receptor beta chains share one sample of origin, sequenced in a study of cytomegalovirus exposure and HLA in healthy donors. The PCR was carried out with 60 Vbeta primers and 13 Jbeta primers. The assay was immunoSEQ multiplex PCR, and TCRdb's table has in-frame clones only and misses some. The repertoire includes 93,000 or so clones, 60% to 80% of them detected once, and roughly 4% sits in the top ten. Sequences were obtained from PBMCs. These receptors came from a man aged 50 to 60 in good health and CMV-seropositive.

V and J are TRBV5-1 and TRBJ2-7, with 8 bases matching TRBD1. The CDR3 is 14 amino acids. The germline V gene has CDR1 SGHRS and CDR2 YFSETQ. V lost 3 bases to trimming and J lost 4 bases; unmatched junction nucleotides: 6. The CDR3 DNA follows: TGCGCCAGCAGCTCGACCGGGACAGGATACGAGCAGTACTTC. Its protein is CASSSTGTGYEQYF.

This clone has only one observation. The rearrangement links TRBV6-4 to TRBJ2-1; 8 bases fit TRBD2. Trimming at V came to 3 bases and at J to 0 bases, leaving 16 bases not matched to a gene. The CDR3 contains 20 residues. Germline values: CDR1 MRHNA, CDR2 SNTAGT. In DNA, the CDR3 is TGTGCCAGCAGTGAAAAAGAGAGGCTAGCGGGTCAGAGCTCCTACAATGAGCAGTTCTTC. Amino acid sequence: CASSEKERLAGQSSYNEQFF.

V is TRBV28 and J is TRBJ2-7, with D unclear. V dropped 5 bases and J dropped 3 bases, with 8 bases sitting between them. The CDR3 contains 12 residues. Germline assignment: CDR1 MDHEN and CDR2 SYDVKM. The CDR3 spells CASSHSFYEQYF. DNA for the CDR3: TGTGCCAGCAGTCACAGTTTCTACGAGCAGTACTTC.

The rearrangement links TRBV28 to TRBJ2-7; 7 positions match TRBD2. The germline V gene encodes CDR1 MDHEN and CDR2 SYDVKM. The trim removed 2 bases at V and 2 bases at J, leaving 6 bases unmatched. The CDR3 totals 15 residues. The CDR3, as DNA: TGTGCCAGCAGTTTACGCGGGAGTTACACCTACGAGCAGTACTTC. Translating it yields CASSLRGSYTYEQYF.

This sequence joins TRBV7-9 and TRBJ1-5, with D perhaps matching TRBD1 (6 bases). The germline gives CDR1 SEHNR, CDR2 FQNEAQ (reference sequence). CDR3 length equals 16 residues. V shed 1 base and J shed 5 bases, with 15 bases lying between them. The CDR3 DNA reads as TGTGCCAGCAGCTTAGAGGGTTGGGGGCGCGATCAGCCCCAGCATTTT. Its translation: CASSLEGWGRDQPQHF.

The chain has TRBV7-9 and TRBJ2-5; 8 bases align to TRBD2. V shed 3 bases and J 0 bases; nucleotides not matched to a gene: 3. The CDR3 loop spans 15 amino acids. CDR1 and CDR2 from the germline V gene are SEHNR and FQNEAQ (reference sequence). Here the CDR3 reads CASSLFGGDQETQYF. CDR3 bases: TGTGCCAGCAGCTTGTTCGGGGGGGACCAAGAGACCCAGTACTTC. Supplemented by reference TRBV7-9 and TRBJ2-5, the full variable domain reads DTGVSQNPRHKITKRGQNVTFRCDPISEHNRLYWYRQTLGQGPEFLTYFQNEAQLEKSRLLSDRFSAERPKGSFSTLEIQRTEQGDSAMYLCASSLFGGDQETQYFGPGTRLLVL.

The chain carries TRBV29-1 and TRBJ2-5; 8 bases are a match to TRBD2. The CDR3 extends over 14 amino acids. The V and J ends lost 3 bases and 5 bases, in that order; junction bases with no gene match: 8. Germline V CDR1 and CDR2: SQVTM, ANQGSEA. CDR3 sequence: CSVEDGRAGETQYF. The CDR3 DNA follows: TGCAGCGTTGAGGACGGGAGGGCCGGGGAGACCCAGTACTTC.

This sequence joins TRBV28 and TRBJ1-5; the D gene is possibly TRBD1 (5 bases). V was pared by 5 bases and J by 11 bases, with 13 bases between. This CDR3 has 12 amino acids. Per germline, CDR1 MDHEN and CDR2 SYDVKM. CDR3 nucleotides: TGTGCCAGCAGTCAGGGCGGGGGGGCCCAGCATTTT. This encodes CASSQGGGAQHF.

This chain uses TRBV27 with TRBJ2-5, with TRBD2 matching over 12 bases. After removal of 8 bases from V and 5 bases from J, the junction contained 3 bases not matched to a gene. The germline V gene has CDR1 MNHEY and CDR2 SMNVEV (reference sequence). This CDR3 has 13 amino acids. In DNA, the CDR3 is TGTGCCAGCCGACTAGCGGGAGTGGAGACCCAGTACTTC. Protein sequence: CASRLAGVETQYF.

The rearrangement joins TRBV29-1 to TRBJ2-3; TRBD2 might be the D (5 bases). The germline V gene encodes CDR1 SQVTM and CDR2 ANQGSEA. The CDR3 totals 13 residues. The V gene lost 6 bases and the J gene lost 6 bases, with 16 bases spanning the gap. CDR3 nucleotide sequence: TGCAGCGTCGAGAGGGCCGGAAGGGATACGCAGTATTTT. It yields the protein CSVERAGRDTQYF.

This chain uses TRBV27 with TRBJ2-7, with TRBD1 matching 7 bases. There are 13 residues in the CDR3. The V segment lost 5 bases and the J segment 6 bases; nucleotides outside the gene matches: 7. The germline CDR1 and CDR2 sequences are MNHEY and SMNVEV (reference sequence). The CDR3 reads CASSHRGLSEQYF. In nucleotides, the CDR3 is TGTGCCAGCAGTCACAGGGGTTTGAGCGAGCAGTACTTC.

The chain couples TRBV5-6 to TRBJ1-5; TRBD1 aligns across 10 bases. This CDR3 is 18 amino acids long. Germline CDR1 SGHDT, CDR2 YYEEEE. Trimming took 5 bases from V and 7 from J; bases not matched to a gene: 18. DNA for the CDR3: TGTGCCAGCAGTCTATCAGGGGACAGGGGATCCGGGGCGCAGCCCCAGCATTTT. Protein product: CASSLSGDRGSGAQPQHF.

This clone was observed a handful of times. The rearrangement uses TRBV29-1 and TRBJ1-2, with TRBD1 matching over 10 bases. This CDR3 comprises 13 residues. CDR1 is SQVTM and CDR2 is ANQGSEA in the germline V gene. The V gene end was trimmed by 4 bases and the J gene end by 7 bases; junction bases not matched to a gene: 6. CDR3 nucleotides: TGCAGCGTTGTGACAGGGGGCTATTCTGGCTACACCTTC. This gives the protein CSVVTGGYSGYTF. The entire variable domain, with the rest obtained from reference TRBV29-1 and TRBJ1-2, is as follows: SAVISQKPSRDICQRGTSLTIQCQVDSQVTMMFWYRQQPGQSLTLIATANQGSEATYESGFVIDKFPISRPNLTFSTLTVSNMSPEDSSIYLCSVVTGGYSGYTFGSGTRLTVV.

This clone has only a few counts. The chain couples TRBV7-6 to TRBJ2-1, with D possibly being TRBD1 (5 bases). The germline CDR1 and CDR2 sequences are SGHVS and FNYEAQ. The CDR3 has 14 amino acids. The V gene lost 5 bases and the J gene lost 5 bases, with 13 bases spanning the gap. The CDR3 loop reads CASSPLGANNEQFF. The CDR3 DNA reads as TGTGCCAGCAGCCCTCTAGGGGCTAACAATGAGCAGTTCTTC.

The rearrangement links TRBV19 to TRBJ2-3, with 11 bases that match TRBD1. Germline V CDR1 and CDR2: LNHDA, SQIVND (reference sequence). The CDR3 totals 18 residues. Trimming took 1 base from V and 3 from J; bases not matched to a gene: 9. CDR3 in DNA: TGTGCCAGTAGTATAGCGGGACAGGGGGTAGCCGCAACAGATACGCAGTATTTT. This encodes CASSIAGQGVAATDTQYF.

For the CDR3, the DNA is TGTGCCAGCAGCCAGACTTCTAGCACAGATACGCAGTATTTT. Translating gives CASSQTSSTDTQYF. The chain joins TRBV5-4 to TRBJ2-3; no clear D gene. Germline CDR1 SGHNT, CDR2 YYREEE (reference sequence). V was trimmed by 4 bases and J by 0 bases, leaving 9 bases between them. The CDR3 totals 14 residues.

The V call is TRBV4-2, the J call TRBJ1-4; D uncertain. Per the germline V gene, CDR1 is LGHNA and CDR2 is YNFKEQ. V was shortened by 1 base and J by 0 bases, with 3 bases between the two germline ends. The CDR3 spans 14 residues. This CDR3 reads CASSQGATNEKLFF. CDR3 nucleotides: TGTGCCAGCAGCCAAGGAGCAACTAATGAAAAACTGTTTTTT.

The chain has TRBV30 and TRBJ1-2; 7 nucleotides align to TRBD1. This CDR3 has 15 residues. CDR1 and CDR2 (germline): GTSNPN, SVGIG (reference sequence). V dropped 3 bases and J dropped 8; count of bases not matched to a gene: 15. CDR3 in amino acids: CAWSPQGYRGGGYTF. CDR3 DNA: TGTGCCTGGAGCCCCCAGGGTTACAGGGGCGGCGGCTACACCTTC.

CDR3 nucleotides: TGCGCCAGCAGCTTGGCGGGGTTCAACTACGAGCAGTACTTC. It yields the protein CASSLAGFNYEQYF. V gene TRBV5-1 combines with J gene TRBJ2-7; perhaps TRBD2 as D (5 bases). V was shortened by 0 bases and J by 3 bases, with 10 bases between the two germline ends. CDR3 length equals 14 residues. From germline, CDR1 is SGHRS and CDR2 YFSETQ.

The chain carries TRBV2 and TRBJ2-5; 8 bases align to TRBD2. The V gene's germline CDR1 is SNHLY and CDR2 FYNNEI. The CDR3 is made up of 16 amino acids. Trimming removed 3 bases from V and 1 base from J; junction bases left unmatched: 7. The CDR3 DNA sequence: TGTGCCAGCAGTGAGTCGGTAGCGGGGCCCCAAGAGACCCAGTACTTC. Encoded protein: CASSESVAGPQETQYF.

The chain couples TRBV9 to TRBJ2-3, with 13 bases lining up with TRBD2. V was clipped by 6 bases and J by 6 bases; unmatched bases: 7. The CDR3 is 15 residues long. The germline gives CDR1 SGDLS, CDR2 YYNGEE. In DNA, the CDR3 is TGTGCCAGCAAGCAGGGACTAGCGGGATCTGATACGCAGTATTTT. It encodes CASKQGLAGSDTQYF.

The genes are TRBV29-1 and TRBJ2-7, with a possible D match to TRBD1 (6 bases). The CDR3 loop spans 12 amino acids. CDR1 and CDR2 (germline): SQVTM, ANQGSEA. V was cut by 3 bases and J by 4 bases, with 10 bases left in between. The CDR3 bases are TGCAGCGTTGATATTACAGGGTACGAGCAGTACTTC. Translation: CSVDITGYEQYF.

The genes are TRBV19 and TRBJ1-1; 7 bases map to TRBD1. The V and J ends lost 5 bases and 2 bases, in that order; junction bases with no gene match: 8. The CDR3 totals 15 residues. In germline, CDR1 is LNHDA, CDR2 SQIVND (reference sequence). The CDR3 here is CASSPHRTGNTEAFF. DNA for the CDR3: TGTGCCAGTAGTCCCCACCGGACAGGAAACACTGAAGCTTTCTTT.

This clone was seen just once. The gene calls are TRBV27 and TRBJ2-1; 9 bases agree with TRBD1. The CDR3 loop spans 13 amino acids. Trimming took 5 bases from V and 6 from J; bases not matched to a gene: 2. Germline loops: CDR1 MNHEY, CDR2 SMNVEV (reference sequence). DNA for the CDR3: TGTGCCAGCAGTCGACAGGGGGTCAATGAGCAGTTCTTC. This sequence encodes CASSRQGVNEQFF.

The V and J genes are TRBV15 and TRBJ2-1, with D perhaps matching TRBD2 (6 bases). This CDR3 has 15 residues. Germline assignment: CDR1 LNHNV and CDR2 YYDKDF (reference sequence). Trimming removed 7 bases from V and 3 bases from J, with 16 bases in between. CDR3 DNA: TGTGCCACCAAACGTATGCGGGAAGGCTACAATGAGCAGTTCTTC. This codes for CATKRMREGYNEQFF.